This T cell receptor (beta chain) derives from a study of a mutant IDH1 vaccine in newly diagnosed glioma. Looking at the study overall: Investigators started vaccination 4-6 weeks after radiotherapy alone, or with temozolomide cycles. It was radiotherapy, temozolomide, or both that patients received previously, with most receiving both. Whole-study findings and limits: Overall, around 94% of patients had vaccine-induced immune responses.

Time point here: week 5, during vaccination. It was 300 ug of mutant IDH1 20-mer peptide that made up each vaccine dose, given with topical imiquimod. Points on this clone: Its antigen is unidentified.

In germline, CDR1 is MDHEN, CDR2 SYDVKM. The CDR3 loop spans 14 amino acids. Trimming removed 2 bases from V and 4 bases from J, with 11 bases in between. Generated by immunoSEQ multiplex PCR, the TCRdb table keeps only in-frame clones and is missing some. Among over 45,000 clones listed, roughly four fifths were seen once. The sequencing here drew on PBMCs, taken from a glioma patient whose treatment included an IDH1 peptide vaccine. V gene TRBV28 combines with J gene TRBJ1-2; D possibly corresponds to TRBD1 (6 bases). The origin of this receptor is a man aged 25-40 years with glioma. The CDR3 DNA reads TGTGCCAGCAGTTTAGGGGGCAGAAGCTATGGCTACACCTTC. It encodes CASSLGGRSYGYTF.